The 5 T cell receptor beta chains listed next were all sequenced from one sample in a study of PD-1 blockade in classical Hodgkin lymphoma. The patients all showed relapse after autologous stem cell transplantation, while their brentuximab vedotin exposure varied. Repertoires were generated with immunoSEQ multiplex PCR, while TCRdb's copy carries only in-frame clones and drops some. The table includes 40,000 to 55,000 clones, almost 90% detected once. Source: peripheral blood mononuclear cells (PBMCs), taken at baseline. The source is a human donor with classical Hodgkin lymphoma.

This chain joins TRBV14 and TRBJ2-7; 9 nucleotides line up with TRBD1. After removal of 9 bases from V and 4 bases from J, the junction contained 4 bases not matched to a gene. Germline V lookup: CDR1 SGHDN, CDR2 FVKESK. This CDR3 has 12 residues. This chain's CDR3 is CASAGTGYEQYF. DNA of the CDR3: TGTGCCAGTGCCGGGACAGGGTACGAGCAGTACTTC. The full variable domain, in which reference TRBV14 and TRBJ2-7 provide the parts outside the CDR3, is EAGVTQFPSHSVIEKGQTVTLRCDPISGHDNLYWYRRVMGKEIKFLLHFVKESKQDESGMPNNRFLAERTGGTYSTLKVQPAELEDSGVYFCASAGTGYEQYFGPGTRLTVT.

This clone was detected once. V and J are TRBV28 and TRBJ1-1, with unresolved D. V was clipped by 3 bases and J by 4 bases, with 3 bases between them. The germline V gene has CDR1 MDHEN and CDR2 SYDVKM. The CDR3 is 11 residues long. CDR3: CASSFSTEAFF. CDR3 DNA: TGTGCCAGCAGTTTCTCCACTGAAGCTTTCTTT. Filled out from reference TRBV28 and TRBJ1-1, the complete variable domain reads DVKVTQSSRYLVKRTGEKVFLECVQDMDHENMFWYRQDPGLGLRLIYFSYDVKMKEKGDIPEGYSVSREKKERFSLILESASTNQTSMYLCASSFSTEAFFGQGTRLTVV.

The rearrangement uses TRBV4-2 and TRBJ1-2, with a tentative D call TRBD1 (5 bases). The germline gives CDR1 LGHNA, CDR2 YNFKEQ. This CDR3 is 14 amino acids long. The V end was cut by 3 bases, the J end by 4 bases, with 12 bases between. The CDR3 sequence: CASSQGGTSYGYTF. The CDR3 DNA sequence: TGTGCCAGCAGCCAGGGGGGGACGAGCTATGGCTACACCTTC.

V gene TRBV20-1 combines with J gene TRBJ2-1, with D unclear. Trimming pared 0 bases from V and 9 bases from J, leaving 6 bases between. Germline loops: CDR1 DFQATT, CDR2 SNEGSKA (reference sequence). The CDR3 is made up of 11 amino acids. In DNA, the CDR3 is TGCAGTGCTAGAGAAGTGAGTGAGCAGTTCTTC. Protein: CSAREVSEQFF.

V usage is TRBV7-6 and J usage is TRBJ2-7; possible D gene TRBD1, 5 bases. V lost 6 bases, J lost 2 bases, and 17 bases lay in between. Germline V gene data show CDR1 as SGHVS and CDR2 as FNYEAQ. The CDR3 covers 15 residues. The chain's CDR3 is CASSPRWGSTYEQYF. DNA for the CDR3: TGTGCCAGCAGTCCCCGGTGGGGCAGCACCTACGAGCAGTACTTC.